The clone carrying this T cell receptor (beta chain) turned up a few times. Trimming stripped 4 bases from V and 8 bases from J, with 10 bases between. There are 13 residues in the CDR3. Per germline, CDR1 SGDLS and CDR2 YYNGEE. The entry originates in a study of blood T cell repertoires in COVID-19. On the study more broadly: PBMCs, B-cell-depleted T cells, or T cells were the source of the cDNA or gDNA that made up the material.

In the study's own analysis: Nucleated cell counts were estimated from reference gene primer amplification. Measured with immunoSEQ multiplex PCR; TCRdb has only the in-frame clones, and not every one. Clone size and the V and J calls come from that table; the DNA yielded D and trimming. The sample shows hundreds of thousands of clones, nearly 90% of them seen only once. This chain uses TRBV9 with TRBJ1-6; D uncertain. What was sequenced was peripheral blood. This clonotype originated in a young man with active or convalescent COVID-19. This CDR3 reads CASSLFRDSPLHF. In DNA form, the CDR3 reads TGTGCCAGCAGCCTTTTTCGGGATTCACCCCTCCACTTT.